Each of the 31 T cell receptor beta chains below was sequenced from the same sample in a study of shared clonotypes between healthy human individuals. Profiling relied on immunoSEQ multiplex PCR, and the TCRdb table lists in-frame clones only, not all of them. Among over a million clones listed, 70% to 80% were seen once. Sequencing was done on a sample of memory CD4+ T cells from PBMCs. As to subset: CD45RA-negative fraction. Source of these receptors: a man aged 18 to 30 in good health. Some clones in this sample may be carry-over from other donors' samples.

The chain carries TRBV6-1 and TRBJ2-3; 11 nucleotides align to TRBD2. After removal of 4 bases from V and 4 bases from J, the junction contained 7 bases not matched to a gene. Germline values: CDR1 MNHNS, CDR2 SASEGT. CDR3 length: 16 amino acids. The CDR3 loop is CASSGLAGGGADTQYF. The CDR3 region has the DNA TGTGCCAGCAGTGGCCTAGCGGGAGGCGGGGCAGATACGCAGTATTTT.

The CDR3 loop reads CASSTRVPAGRAFF. For the CDR3, the DNA is TGTGCCAGCAGTACCCGGGTCCCCGCCGGGAGAGCTTTCTTT. The V call is TRBV27, the J call TRBJ1-1, with D unresolved. The CDR3 has 14 amino acids. CDR1 MNHEY and CDR2 SMNVEV come from the germline V gene (reference sequence). Trimming left V 5 bases short and J 10 bases short, with 20 bases between.

This chain connects TRBV5-4 to TRBJ1-2; possibly TRBD1 for D (6 bases). This CDR3 region has 12 residues. V was clipped by 1 base and J by 6 bases, with 7 bases between them. CDR1 and CDR2 from the germline V gene are SGHNT and YYREEE (reference sequence). CDR3 in amino acids: CASSLNRDGYTF. The CDR3 coding sequence is TGTGCCAGCAGCTTGAACAGGGATGGCTACACCTTC.

The gene calls are TRBV28 and TRBJ2-3; the D gene is possibly TRBD2 (5 bases). The V and J ends lost 6 bases and 2 bases respectively, with 9 bases between them. The CDR3 is made up of 13 amino acids. Germline lookup yields CDR1 MDHEN and CDR2 SYDVKM. CDR3 DNA: TGTGCCAGCAGAGTCGGGAACACAGATACGCAGTATTTT. The encoded protein is CASRVGNTDTQYF.

Details on this clone: The same CDR3 also results from other DNA sequences found in this sample. The CDR3 DNA reads TGTGCCTGGAGTCCAAGGACCGAAGCTTTCTTT. Its protein is CAWSPRTEAFF. The chain combines TRBV30 with TRBJ1-1; D gene uncertain. Germline assignment: CDR1 GTSNPN and CDR2 SVGIG (reference sequence). V was shortened by 2 bases and J by 8 bases, with 9 bases between the two germline ends. The CDR3 sequence is 11 residues long. Filled out from reference TRBV30 and TRBJ1-1, the complete variable domain reads SQTIHQWPATLVQPVGSPLSLECTVEGTSNPNLYWYRQAAGRGLQLLFYSVGIGQISSEVPQNLSASRPQDRQFILSSKKLLLSDSGFYLCAWSPRTEAFFGQGTRLTVV.

This clone appeared once. Here the CDR3 reads CASSLAGRDEQFF. The CDR3 nucleotides read TGTGCCAGCAGCTTAGCCGGGAGGGATGAGCAGTTCTTC. V is TRBV7-3 and J is TRBJ2-1, with 8 bases aligning to TRBD2. CDR1 is SGHTA, CDR2 FQGTGA, per germline. Trimming took 2 bases from V and 8 from J; bases not matched to a gene: 2. CDR3 length equals 13 residues.

The V gene is TRBV30, the J gene TRBJ2-3, with D tentatively TRBD2 (5 bases). This CDR3 is 16 amino acids long. CDR1 and CDR2 from the germline V gene are GTSNPN and SVGIG (reference sequence). V was pared by 0 bases and J by 4 bases, with 17 bases between. Here the CDR3 DNA reads TGTGCCTGGAGTGTACGATCTAGCAATTTTGCAGATACGCAGTATTTT. Residues: CAWSVRSSNFADTQYF.

The chain is built from TRBV4-1 and TRBJ1-4; D possibly corresponds to TRBD1 (5 bases). Germline CDR1 and CDR2: MGHRA and YSYEKL. The CDR3 loop spans 18 amino acids. V was pared by 6 bases and J by 2 bases, with 22 bases between. The CDR3 here is CASSSRAGLRPTNEKLFF. The CDR3 DNA sequence: TGCGCCAGCAGTTCCCGGGCGGGGCTCCGTCCGACTAATGAAAAACTGTTTTTT.

This sequence joins TRBV28 and TRBJ1-1; the D gene is possibly TRBD1 (5 bases). Germline CDR1 is MDHEN and CDR2 is SYDVKM. Between the trimmed V and J ends, which lost 5 bases and 5 bases, there was a span of 9 bases. This CDR3 is 12 amino acids long. Written as DNA, the CDR3 is TGTGCCAGCAGTATCAGGGATACTGAAGCTTTCTTT. It yields the protein CASSIRDTEAFF.

This rearrangement joins TRBV18 to TRBJ2-3, with 12 bases matching TRBD2. V lost 3 bases and J lost 6; bases outside the gene matches: 7. This CDR3 comprises 16 residues. In germline, CDR1 is KGHSH, CDR2 LQKENI. The CDR3 DNA reads TGTGCCAGCTCACCTATGACTAGCGGGAGTATGGATACGCAGTATTTT. This encodes CASSPMTSGSMDTQYF.

A word on this clone: Other nucleotide sequences in the sample specify the same CDR3. The rearrangement uses TRBV5-1 and TRBJ1-5; weak D call: TRBD1 (5 bases). This CDR3 contains 15 residues. V gave up 0 bases and J gave up 3 bases, with 10 bases separating them. Per germline, CDR1 SGHRS and CDR2 YFSETQ. CDR3 DNA: TGCGCCAGCAGCTTGGGGCAGGGCGACAATCAGCCCCAGCATTTT. The encoded protein is CASSLGQGDNQPQHF.

This clone occurred many times. The J gene is TRBJ2-5, the V gene TRBV5-5, with 10 bases that match TRBD1. The CDR3 sequence is 13 residues long. CDR1 SGHKS and CDR2 YYEKEE come from the germline V gene (reference sequence). Trimming removed 6 bases from V and 6 bases from J; junction bases left unmatched: 5. CDR3 amino acids: CASNPGQGKTQYF. The CDR3 nucleotides read TGTGCCAGCAACCCGGGACAGGGGAAGACCCAGTACTTC. The whole variable domain, filled in from reference TRBV5-5 and TRBJ2-5, reads DAGVTQSPTHLIKTRGQQVTLRCSPISGHKSVSWYQQVLGQGPQFIFQYYEKEERGRGNFPDRFSARQFPNYSSELNVNALLLGDSALYLCASNPGQGKTQYFGPGTRLLVL.

The chain combines TRBV28 with TRBJ2-1, with 8 bases that match TRBD2. V shed 5 bases and J 4 bases; nucleotides not matched to a gene: 7. Germline CDR1 is MDHEN and CDR2 is SYDVKM. The CDR3 has 15 amino acids. DNA of the CDR3: TGTGCCAGCAGTAAGATGGGCGGGAGGTACAATGAGCAGTTCTTC. It encodes CASSKMGGRYNEQFF. The full variable domain, its missing parts supplied by reference TRBV28 and TRBJ2-1, is DVKVTQSSRYLVKRTGEKVFLECVQDMDHENMFWYRQDPGLGLRLIYFSYDVKMKEKGDIPEGYSVSREKKERFSLILESASTNQTSMYLCASSKMGGRYNEQFFGPGTRLTVL.

The J gene is TRBJ2-7, the V gene TRBV4-1; 8 positions match TRBD2. Germline CDR1 is MGHRA and CDR2 is YSYEKL. V was clipped by 0 bases and J by 7 bases; unmatched bases: 11. This CDR3 contains 16 residues. The CDR3 spells CASSQEKAGADVEQYF. DNA for the CDR3: TGCGCCAGCAGCCAAGAGAAAGCGGGAGCCGACGTGGAGCAGTACTTC.

The V gene is TRBV5-1, the J gene TRBJ2-5; 7 nucleotides agree with TRBD2. Per germline, CDR1 SGHRS and CDR2 YFSETQ. This CDR3 region has 13 residues. V was clipped by 7 bases and J by 3 bases; unmatched bases: 6. The CDR3, as DNA: TGCGCCAGCCGCCGGGGGGTCGAAGAGACCCAGTACTTC. This codes for CASRRGVEETQYF. Filled out from reference TRBV5-1 and TRBJ2-5, the complete variable domain reads KAGVTQTPRYLIKTRGQQVTLSCSPISGHRSVSWYQQTPGQGLQFLFEYFSETQRNKGNFPGRFSGRQFSNSRSEMNVSTLELGDSALYLCASRRGVEETQYFGPGTRLLVL.

Note on this clone: A read error may produce the germline difference seen at one junction end. V is TRBV4-1 and J is TRBJ2-1, with 10 bases identical to TRBD2. This CDR3 spans 18 amino acids. Per germline, CDR1 MGHRA and CDR2 YSYEKL. DNA for the CDR3: TGCGCCAGCAGCCAGACGACCCTTCAAGCGGGGGGGAACAAGGAGCAGTTCTTC. It is translated as CASSQTTLQAGGNKEQFF.

The J gene is TRBJ2-1, the V gene TRBV7-9, with TRBD2 as a possible D gene (6 bases). The CDR3 is 15 residues long. V gave up 3 bases and J gave up 4 bases, with 13 bases separating them. Germline V CDR1 and CDR2: SEHNR, FQNEAQ (reference sequence). The CDR3 region is CASSFTGTPYNEQFF. The CDR3, as DNA: TGTGCCAGCAGCTTTACCGGGACTCCTTACAATGAGCAGTTCTTC.

The chain employs TRBV5-1 and TRBJ2-7; TRBD1 is a possible D gene (5 bases). Germline assignment: CDR1 SGHRS and CDR2 YFSETQ. This CDR3 contains 15 residues. The V gene lost 7 bases and the J gene lost 9 bases, with 26 bases spanning the gap. The CDR3 spells CASASPTASTIVQYF. CDR3 nucleotides: TGCGCCAGCGCCTCACCGACAGCTTCTACGATAGTGCAGTACTTC.

With respect to this clone: The junction departs from germline at one end; a sequencing error may be responsible. This chain uses TRBV14 with TRBJ1-2; 7 bases match TRBD1. The CDR3 loop spans 12 amino acids. Germline V CDR1 and CDR2: SGHDN, FVKESK. Here the CDR3 reads CASSLAGTAIRF. In nucleotides, the CDR3 is TGTGCCAGCAGCCTAGCAGGGACAGCGATCCGCTTC.

The V and J genes are TRBV7-9 and TRBJ1-5, with 7 bases fitting TRBD1. Germline loops: CDR1 SEHNR, CDR2 FQNEAQ (reference sequence). The length of the CDR3 is 15 residues. The junction had 7 bases not matched to a gene; V was cut back by 5 bases and J by 3 bases. Here the CDR3 reads CASSLLGTDNQPQHF. The DNA of the CDR3 is TGTGCCAGCAGCCTACTCGGGACAGACAATCAGCCCCAGCATTTT.

The rearrangement links TRBV10-3 to TRBJ2-5, with TRBD2 matching 12 bases. The V and J ends lost 10 bases and 5 bases, in that order; junction bases with no gene match: 8. Germline CDR1 is ENHRY and CDR2 is SYGVKD. The CDR3 runs to 14 residues. The CDR3 spells CATMTSGSQETQYF. Written as DNA, the CDR3 is TGTGCCACCATGACTAGCGGGAGTCAGGAGACCCAGTACTTC.

The genes are TRBV5-4 and TRBJ1-2; D is unresolved. Germline CDR1 and CDR2: SGHNT and YYREEE (reference sequence). The CDR3 length is 13 residues. V dropped 4 bases and J dropped 4 bases, with 11 bases sitting between them. The CDR3 DNA is TGTGCCAGCAGCGCGCATGGGCTCTATGGCTACACCTTC. Its protein is CASSAHGLYGYTF.

This chain joins TRBV10-3 and TRBJ2-1; 13 nucleotides match TRBD2. Germline CDR1 ENHRY, CDR2 SYGVKD. V was clipped by 5 bases and J by 1 base; unmatched bases: 11. The CDR3 loop spans 19 amino acids. In DNA, the CDR3 is TGTGCCATCAGTTCTTTAATTGGGACTAGCGGGAAGTCCTACAATGAGCAGTTCTTC. Protein sequence: CAISSLIGTSGKSYNEQFF.

A few counts support this clone. This chain links TRBV2 with TRBJ1-5; a possible D gene is TRBD1 (5 bases). CDR1 SNHLY and CDR2 FYNNEI come from the germline V gene. Trimming shortened V by 0 bases and J by 2 bases, and 8 bases separated the two germline ends. CDR3 length: 15 amino acids. CDR3 bases: TGTGCCAGCAGTGAAGCGGGCAGGGGCAATCAGCCCCAGCATTTT. Protein: CASSEAGRGNQPQHF.

V gene TRBV5-4 combines with J gene TRBJ2-5, with 7 bases that match TRBD2. Germline V gives CDR1 SGHNT, CDR2 YYREEE (reference sequence). Trimming at V came to 6 bases and at J to 1 base, leaving 3 bases not matched to a gene. The CDR3 is 13 residues long. The CDR3 region is CASKREGQETQYF. The CDR3 DNA follows: TGTGCCAGCAAAAGGGAGGGCCAAGAGACCCAGTACTTC.

Points on this clone: It may be a read error: a sequence one base away is much more abundant. Additional DNA sequences in this sample encode the identical CDR3. V is TRBV28 and J is TRBJ2-3; D is ambiguous. Germline lookup yields CDR1 MDHEN and CDR2 SYDVKM. This CDR3 contains 11 residues. Trimming left V 7 bases short and J 1 base short, with 3 bases between. CDR3 in amino acids: CASKGTDTQYF. In DNA form, the CDR3 reads TGTGCCAGCAAGGGCACAGATACGCAGTATTTT.

This clone was detected only a few times. The chain recombines TRBV29-1 with TRBJ1-1, with D hard to call. Per the germline V gene, CDR1 is SQVTM and CDR2 is ANQGSEA. The CDR3 extends over 11 amino acids. Trimming stripped 7 bases from V and 6 bases from J, with 12 bases between. CDR3 DNA: TGCAGCGCCACCCTGGAGCCTGAAGCTTTCTTT. Translating gives CSATLEPEAFF.

The rearrangement joins TRBV7-2 to TRBJ1-3; D perhaps matches TRBD1 (6 bases). V was cut by 1 base and J by 4 bases, with 11 bases left in between. The CDR3 consists of 15 residues. Germline values: CDR1 SGHTA, CDR2 FQGNSA. In DNA form, the CDR3 reads TGTGCCAGCAGCTTAGGAAGGGGGTCAGGAAACACCATATATTTT. Protein sequence: CASSLGRGSGNTIYF.

This clone was recorded only once. The rearrangement joins TRBV18 to TRBJ1-1; TRBD1 agrees at 8 bases. The length of the CDR3 is 19 residues. V trimming: 3 bases; J trimming: 1 base; junction bases outside the gene matches: 16. The germline V gene has CDR1 KGHSH and CDR2 LQKENI. The CDR3 bases are TGTGCCAGCTCACCTCGACAGGGGTTGGGTCGTAATCGGAACACTGAAGCTTTCTTT. This translates into CASSPRQGLGRNRNTEAFF.

This clone has a single count. The J gene is TRBJ2-3, the V gene TRBV29-1; D gene ambiguous. Deletions cut 5 bases from V and 0 bases from J, with 9 bases between. The CDR3 is 13 residues long. Germline V gene data show CDR1 as SQVTM and CDR2 as ANQGSEA. This CDR3 is CSVRLQSTDTQYF. The CDR3 DNA reads as TGCAGCGTTCGACTTCAAAGCACAGATACGCAGTATTTT.

This sequence joins TRBV7-2 and TRBJ1-2; 7 bases are a match to TRBD1. J lost 5 bases, V lost 5 bases, and 2 bases had no gene match. CDR1 SGHTA and CDR2 FQGNSA come from the germline V gene. The CDR3 covers 12 residues. For the CDR3, the DNA is TGTGCCAGCAGCGAGACAGGGTATGGCTACACCTTC. Encoded protein: CASSETGYGYTF.